This T cell receptor (beta chain) was identified in a study of Ad26.COV2.S vaccination and SARS-CoV-2 variants. Study-wide background: Ad26.COV2.S was injected intramuscularly once or twice, 56 days apart. Study outcomes and limitations: Possibly, TCR breadth and depth analyses underestimated total T cell responses.

A note on this clone: Its antigen is currently unknown.

Method: immunoSEQ multiplex PCR; TCRdb's copy keeps in-frame clones and lacks some. Of around 450,000 clones listed, 89% were seen once; the top ten hold over 2.5%. Treatment of the sample: over 15 received Ad26.COV2.S at low or high dose, single or two shots; about 5 received placebo; per-sample allocation not given. Collection of samples fell on day 63 after the first vaccine or placebo injection. At a Boston site, the person donating was an adult of 18-55 years. In the vaccine, an Ad26 vector expressed the SARS-CoV-2 spike of the Wuhan strain. The germline V gene encodes CDR1 MDHEN and CDR2 SYDVKM. The length of the CDR3 is 16 residues. Unmatched junction bases numbered 8, after V lost 6 bases and J lost 1 base.

The sequence was obtained from a person aged 18-65 years who received the Ad26.COV2.S COVID-19 vaccine or a placebo. Here the sequenced sample was peripheral blood, taken in a trial of Ad26.COV2.S vaccine versus placebo. V usage is TRBV28 and J usage is TRBJ1-5, with 8 bases aligning to TRBD1. This CDR3 is CASRPDRAGSNQPQHF. CDR3 nucleotides: TGTGCCAGCAGGCCGGACAGGGCTGGGAGCAATCAGCCCCAGCATTTT.